This T cell receptor beta chain was captured by sequencing in a study of T cell repertoires in cytomegalovirus infection. Details on this clonotype: What it binds is not known.

TCRdb passed the reads through MiXCR, listing each CDR3 protein once. The sample holds fewer than 650,000 distinct CDR3 sequences, over 35% seen once. Study observations and caveats: Adding up the frequency of public TCR beta families identified people who carried CMV plus the relevant HLA.

This TCR derives from a human donor in good health (CMV status not recorded). Some clones in this sample may be carry-over from other donors' samples. The source material was cultured PBMCs, sampled from culture after CMV antigen stimulation.

The CDR3 coding sequence is TGTGCCAGCAGTTCCGGGACTCTAGGTGAGCAGTTCTTC. Translation: CASSSGTLGEQFF. The chain carries TRBV6-2 or TRBV6-3 and TRBJ2-1, with D possibly being TRBD2 (6 bases). CDR3 length: 13 residues. The V end was cut by 4 bases, the J end by 9 bases, with 13 bases between. CDR1 is MNHEY and CDR2 is SVGEGT in the germline V gene.